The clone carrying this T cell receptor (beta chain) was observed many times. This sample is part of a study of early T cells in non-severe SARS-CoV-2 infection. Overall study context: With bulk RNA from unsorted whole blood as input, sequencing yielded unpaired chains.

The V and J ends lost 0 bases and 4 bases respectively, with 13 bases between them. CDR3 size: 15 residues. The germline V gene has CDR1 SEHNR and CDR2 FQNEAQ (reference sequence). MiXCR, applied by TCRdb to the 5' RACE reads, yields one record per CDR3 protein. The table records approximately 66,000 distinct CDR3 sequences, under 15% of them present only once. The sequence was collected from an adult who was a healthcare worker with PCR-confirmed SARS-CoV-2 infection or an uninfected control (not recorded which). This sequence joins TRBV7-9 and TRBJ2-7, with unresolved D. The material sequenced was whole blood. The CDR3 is CASSLAGTPGYEQYF. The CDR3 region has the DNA TGTGCCAGCAGCTTAGCGGGTACACCAGGATACGAGCAGTACTTC. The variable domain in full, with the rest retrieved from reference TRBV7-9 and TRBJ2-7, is DTGVSQNPRHKITKRGQNVTFRCDPISEHNRLYWYRQTLGQGPEFLTYFQNEAQLEKSRLLSDRFSAERPKGSFSTLEIQRTEQGDSAMYLCASSLAGTPGYEQYFGPGTRLTVT.